This entry lists 23 T cell receptor beta chains sequenced from one sample in a study of cytomegalovirus exposure and HLA in healthy donors. PCR employed 60 Vbeta and 13 Jbeta primers. The table came from immunoSEQ multiplex PCR; TCRdb's copy has only in-frame clones and leaves some out. The sample shows tens of thousands of clones, roughly 67% of them seen only once. The sequenced sample was PBMCs. The receptors stem from a woman in her forties or fifties in good health and CMV-seropositive.

The sample holds a few counts of this clone. The genes are TRBV29-1 and TRBJ2-5; maybe TRBD2 (5 bases). The V gene's germline CDR1 is SQVTM and CDR2 ANQGSEA. The CDR3 runs to 12 residues. V dropped 4 bases and J dropped 1 base, with 7 bases sitting between them. The CDR3 region has the DNA TGCAGCGTTGCCGGACTCCAAGAGACCCAGTACTTC. Translating it yields CSVAGLQETQYF.

This chain's CDR3 is CASSSQGFSGNTIYF. The DNA for the CDR3 is TGTGCCAGCAGCTCACAGGGTTTCTCTGGAAACACCATATATTTT. This chain uses TRBV7-2 with TRBJ1-3; D possibly corresponds to TRBD1 (6 bases). Germline values: CDR1 SGHTA, CDR2 FQGNSA. The CDR3 has 15 amino acids. The ends were cut back, 4 bases at V and 0 bases at J, with 10 bases in the middle.

The chain recombines TRBV6-1 with TRBJ2-3, with D hard to call. The CDR3 extends over 13 amino acids. Per germline, CDR1 MNHNS and CDR2 SASEGT. Trimming removed 5 bases at V and 4 bases at J, with 10 bases between. The CDR3 bases are TGTGCCAGCAGTAACACCCGCTCAGATACGCAGTATTTT. Encoded protein: CASSNTRSDTQYF.

J is TRBJ1-1 and V is TRBV13, with TRBD1 matching over 12 bases. This CDR3 contains 14 residues. V shed 5 bases and J 2 bases; nucleotides not matched to a gene: 0. Per the germline V gene, CDR1 is PRHDT and CDR2 is FYEKMQ (reference sequence). CDR3 loop: CASSGTGGNTEAFF. CDR3 DNA: TGTGCCAGCAGCGGGACAGGGGGCAACACTGAAGCTTTCTTT.

The chain has TRBV7-9 and TRBJ1-4; 8 bases are a match to TRBD1. V shed 4 bases and J 7 bases; nucleotides not matched to a gene: 5. The V gene's germline CDR1 is SEHNR and CDR2 FQNEAQ (reference sequence). This CDR3 has 14 residues. CDR3 nucleotide sequence: TGTGCCAGCAGCTCCGACAGGGGTAGTGAAAAACTGTTTTTT. Protein sequence: CASSSDRGSEKLFF.

The rearrangement uses TRBV18 and TRBJ1-1; D is possibly TRBD1 (6 bases). The CDR3 has 15 residues. Trimming removed 5 bases from V and 0 bases from J, with 13 bases in between. Germline CDR1 reads KGHSH; CDR2 reads LQKENI. CDR3: CASSSRGLVNTEAFF. CDR3 in DNA: TGTGCCAGCTCAAGCAGGGGTCTGGTGAACACTGAAGCTTTCTTT.

This rearrangement joins TRBV5-6 to TRBJ2-5; TRBD2 matches at 9 bases. The CDR3 sequence is 18 residues long. Losses at the gene ends were 0 bases for V and 2 bases for J; bases not matched to a gene: 11. CDR1 and CDR2 from the germline V gene are SGHDT and YYEEEE. The CDR3 loop reads CASSLGLVAGAFQETQYF. DNA for the CDR3: TGTGCCAGCAGCTTGGGATTGGTAGCGGGGGCGTTTCAAGAGACCCAGTACTTC.

The gene calls are TRBV19 and TRBJ2-6; 7 bases fit TRBD1. Germline CDR1 LNHDA, CDR2 SQIVND (reference sequence). The J segment lost 0 bases and the V segment lost 7 bases, leaving 6 bases of the junction unmatched. The CDR3 has 16 amino acids. CDR3 sequence (DNA): TGTGCCAGTACAGGGGGTACTTACTCTGGGGCCAACGTCCTGACTTTC. This encodes CASTGGTYSGANVLTF.

This clone was found once. V and J are TRBV7-6 and TRBJ2-5; TRBD2 aligns across 10 bases. The CDR3 length is 16 residues. Per germline, CDR1 SGHVS and CDR2 FNYEAQ. The J segment lost 2 bases and the V segment lost 2 bases, leaving 5 bases of the junction unmatched. In nucleotides, the CDR3 is TGTGCCAGCAGCTTAAATAGCGGGGGGCCACAAGAGACCCAGTACTTC. It codes for CASSLNSGGPQETQYF.

This clone was observed a single time. V and J are TRBV25-1 and TRBJ1-1, with TRBD1 matching 10 bases. The CDR3 contains 15 residues. Per the germline V gene, CDR1 is MGHDK and CDR2 is SYGVNS. The V gene end was trimmed by 4 bases and the J gene end by 4 bases; junction bases not matched to a gene: 6. The CDR3 DNA reads as TGTGCCAGCAGTGGAAGACAGGGGGCAGGCACTGAAGCTTTCTTT. Amino acid sequence: CASSGRQGAGTEAFF.

In its sample, this clone was seen a few times. The gene calls are TRBV7-9 and TRBJ2-3, with a weak D call TRBD1 (5 bases). In germline, CDR1 is SEHNR, CDR2 FQNEAQ (reference sequence). The CDR3 spans 15 residues. Trimming removed 5 bases from V and 4 bases from J, with 16 bases in between. CDR3 sequence: CASSVPGSRADTQYF. In DNA form, the CDR3 reads TGTGCCAGCAGCGTTCCCGGGTCCAGGGCAGATACGCAGTATTTT. Variable domain in full (rest from reference TRBV7-9 and TRBJ2-3): DTGVSQNPRHKITKRGQNVTFRCDPISEHNRLYWYRQTLGQGPEFLTYFQNEAQLEKSRLLSDRFSAERPKGSFSTLEIQRTEQGDSAMYLCASSVPGSRADTQYFGPGTRLTVL.

This clone was seen more than once but under ten times. The chain joins TRBV5-4 to TRBJ2-3; 8 bases align to TRBD1. This CDR3 has 15 residues. The germline gives CDR1 SGHNT, CDR2 YYREEE (reference sequence). Trimming took 0 bases from V and 5 from J; bases not matched to a gene: 5. CDR3 DNA: TGTGCCAGCAGCTTGGGCAGGGGGCTGGAAGATACGCAGTATTTT. It codes for CASSLGRGLEDTQYF.

V and J are TRBV2 and TRBJ1-2, with D possibly TRBD1 on 5 matching bases. The CDR3 length is 12 residues. Between the trimmed V and J ends, which lost 10 bases and 2 bases, there was a span of 11 bases. Germline CDR1 is SNHLY and CDR2 is FYNNEI. CDR3 coding DNA: TGTGCCAACGAGGACACAAACTATGGCTACACCTTC. Translated, it gives CANEDTNYGYTF.

This chain joins TRBV9 and TRBJ2-3; D gene unclear. Germline CDR1 SGDLS, CDR2 YYNGEE. V was clipped by 2 bases and J by 2 bases, with 9 bases between them. The CDR3 contains 14 residues. The CDR3: CASSVETVTDTQYF. In DNA form, the CDR3 reads TGTGCCAGCAGCGTGGAGACCGTCACAGATACGCAGTATTTT.

This sequence joins TRBV6-1 and TRBJ1-6, with D perhaps TRBD1 (5 bases). CDR3 length: 17 residues. Trimming took off 2 bases at V and 6 bases at J, with 17 bases between the two ends. The germline V gene has CDR1 MNHNS and CDR2 SASEGT. The CDR3 DNA follows: TGTGCCAGCAGTGAAATCGCAGGGCCAGTGGGTAATTCACCCCTCCACTTT. Protein: CASSEIAGPVGNSPLHF.

V gene TRBV9 combines with J gene TRBJ1-2; 11 bases fit TRBD1. The CDR3 length is 18 residues. Germline V CDR1 and CDR2: SGDLS, YYNGEE. The V segment lost 0 bases and the J segment 5 bases; nucleotides outside the gene matches: 12. CDR3 sequence (DNA): TGTGCCAGCAGCGTAGGATCCGGGACAGGGGGGGTCCTTTATGGCTACACCTTC. Translating gives CASSVGSGTGGVLYGYTF.

The J gene is TRBJ2-5, the V gene TRBV11-1, with TRBD1 as a possible D gene (6 bases). Trimming cost V 5 bases and J 4 bases, with 14 bases left between them. The CDR3 extends over 14 amino acids. Per the germline V gene, CDR1 is SGHAT and CDR2 is FQDESV (reference sequence). This CDR3 is CASSTNRVGETQYF. The DNA for the CDR3 is TGTGCCAGCAGCACAAACAGGGTAGGAGAGACCCAGTACTTC.

The chain uses TRBV7-6 and TRBJ2-4, with TRBD1 as a possible D gene (5 bases). Germline CDR1 reads SGHVS; CDR2 reads FNYEAQ. The CDR3 is 14 amino acids. V gave up 5 bases and J gave up 6 bases, with 14 bases separating them. The CDR3 protein is CASSPRGQGNIQYF. For the CDR3, the DNA is TGTGCCAGCAGCCCCCGTGGGCAGGGAAACATTCAGTACTTC. Complete variable domain (other parts from reference TRBV7-6 and TRBJ2-4): GAGVSQSPRYKVTKRGQDVALRCDPISGHVSLYWYRQALGQGPEFLTYFNYEAQQDKSGLPNDRFSAERPEGSISTLTIQRTEQRDSAMYRCASSPRGQGNIQYFGAGTRLSVL.

The chain joins TRBV5-1 to TRBJ2-7; a possible D gene is TRBD1 (6 bases). V dropped 5 bases and J dropped 5 bases, with 14 bases sitting between them. Germline V gene lookup returns CDR1 SGHRS and CDR2 YFSETQ. The CDR3 is made up of 13 amino acids. The CDR3 here is CASSWQDSDEQYF. CDR3 nucleotides: TGCGCCAGCAGTTGGCAGGACAGCGACGAGCAGTACTTC. Filled out from reference TRBV5-1 and TRBJ2-7, the complete variable domain reads KAGVTQTPRYLIKTRGQQVTLSCSPISGHRSVSWYQQTPGQGLQFLFEYFSETQRNKGNFPGRFSGRQFSNSRSEMNVSTLELGDSALYLCASSWQDSDEQYFGPGTRLTVT.

The rearrangement uses TRBV5-8 and TRBJ2-3; D gene uncertain. This CDR3 spans 17 amino acids. V dropped 0 bases and J dropped 0 bases, with 14 bases sitting between them. The V gene's germline CDR1 is SGHTS and CDR2 YDEGEE. The CDR3 loop is CASSLGTATTSTDTQYF. The CDR3 DNA is TGTGCCAGCAGCTTGGGTACGGCTACTACTAGCACAGATACGCAGTATTTT.

This clone was recorded a few times. CDR3 sequence (DNA): TGTGCCAGCAGCTTAGACAGCTCGAACACTGAAGCTTTCTTT. Encoded protein: CASSLDSSNTEAFF. This chain links TRBV7-3 with TRBJ1-1; perhaps TRBD1 as D (5 bases). Germline values: CDR1 SGHTA, CDR2 FQGTGA. Deletions cut 2 bases from V and 1 base from J, with 8 bases between. The CDR3 contains 14 residues.

This clone appeared many times. The genes are TRBV5-3 and TRBJ1-3, with D unclear. TRBV5-3 is labeled an ORF, and its function is uncertain. The CDR3 has 17 amino acids. Trimming left V 2 bases short and J 4 bases short, with 19 bases between. CDR3 in amino acids: CARSFPFSLAWGNTIYF. The DNA for the CDR3 is TGTGCCAGAAGCTTCCCTTTTAGCCTCGCGTGGGGAAACACCATATATTTT.

The chain employs TRBV7-9 and TRBJ1-2; TRBD1 might be the D (5 bases). Germline V gene data show CDR1 as SEHNR and CDR2 as FQNEAQ (reference sequence). This CDR3 contains 14 residues. Trimming cost V 1 base and J 5 bases, with 11 bases left between them. As DNA, the CDR3 is TGTGCCAGCAGCTTAGGAACAGGTCCATATGGCTACACCTTC. Its translation is CASSLGTGPYGYTF.